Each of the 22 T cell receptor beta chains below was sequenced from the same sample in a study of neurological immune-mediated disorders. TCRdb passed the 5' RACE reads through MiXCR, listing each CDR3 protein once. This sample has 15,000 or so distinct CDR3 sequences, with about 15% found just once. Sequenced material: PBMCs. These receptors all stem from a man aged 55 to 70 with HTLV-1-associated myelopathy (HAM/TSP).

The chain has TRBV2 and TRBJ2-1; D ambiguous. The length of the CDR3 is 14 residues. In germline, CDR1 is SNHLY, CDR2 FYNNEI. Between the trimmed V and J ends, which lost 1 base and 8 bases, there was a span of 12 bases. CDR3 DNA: TGTGCCAGCAGTGAAGGGGCTCAGTCGGATGAGCAGTTCTTC. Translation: CASSEGAQSDEQFF.

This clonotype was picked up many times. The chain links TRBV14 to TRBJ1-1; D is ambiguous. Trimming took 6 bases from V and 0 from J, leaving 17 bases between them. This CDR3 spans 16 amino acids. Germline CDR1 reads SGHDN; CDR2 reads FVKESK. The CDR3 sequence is CASSYGMGGVNTEAFF. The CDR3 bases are TGTGCCAGCAGTTACGGTATGGGTGGGGTGAACACTGAAGCTTTCTTT.

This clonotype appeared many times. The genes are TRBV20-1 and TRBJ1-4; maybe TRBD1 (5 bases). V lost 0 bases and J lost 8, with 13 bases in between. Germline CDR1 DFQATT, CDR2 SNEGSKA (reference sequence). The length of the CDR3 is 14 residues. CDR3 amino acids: CSAREGGGGEKLFF. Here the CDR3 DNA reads TGCAGTGCTAGAGAGGGGGGGGGTGGGGAAAAACTGTTTTTT.

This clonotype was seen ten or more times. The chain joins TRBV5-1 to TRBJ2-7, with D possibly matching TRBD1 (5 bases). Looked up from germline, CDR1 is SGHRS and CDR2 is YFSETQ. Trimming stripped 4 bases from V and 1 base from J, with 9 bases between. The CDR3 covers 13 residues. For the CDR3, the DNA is TGCGCCAGCAGCCCGGACAATTCCTACGAGCAGTACTTC. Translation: CASSPDNSYEQYF.

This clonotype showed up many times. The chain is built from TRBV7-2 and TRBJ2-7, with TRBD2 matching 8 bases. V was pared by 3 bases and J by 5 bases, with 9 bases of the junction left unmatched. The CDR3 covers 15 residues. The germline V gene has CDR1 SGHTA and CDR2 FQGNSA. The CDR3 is CASSFRGLAGHEQYF. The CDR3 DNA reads TGTGCCAGCAGCTTTCGCGGACTAGCCGGCCACGAGCAGTACTTC.

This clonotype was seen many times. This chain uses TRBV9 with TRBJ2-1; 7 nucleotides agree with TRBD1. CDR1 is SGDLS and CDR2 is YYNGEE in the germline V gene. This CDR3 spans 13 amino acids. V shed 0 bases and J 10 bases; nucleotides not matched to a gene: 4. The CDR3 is CASSVDLTGEQFF. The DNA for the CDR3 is TGTGCCAGCAGCGTAGACCTGACAGGGGAGCAGTTCTTC.

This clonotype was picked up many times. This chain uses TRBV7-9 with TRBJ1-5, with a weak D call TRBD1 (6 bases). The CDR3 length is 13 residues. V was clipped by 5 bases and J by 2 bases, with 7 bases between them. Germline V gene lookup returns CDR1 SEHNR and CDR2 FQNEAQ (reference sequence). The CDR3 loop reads CASSRTGNQPQHF. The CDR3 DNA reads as TGTGCCAGCAGCAGGACAGGCAATCAGCCCCAGCATTTT.

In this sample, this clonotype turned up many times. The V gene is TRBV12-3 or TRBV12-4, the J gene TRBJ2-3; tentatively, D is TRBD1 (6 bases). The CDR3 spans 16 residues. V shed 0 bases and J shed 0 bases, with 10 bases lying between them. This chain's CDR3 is CASSLAGALSTDTQYF. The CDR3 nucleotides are TGTGCCAGCAGTTTAGCGGGGGCTCTGAGCACAGATACGCAGTATTTT.

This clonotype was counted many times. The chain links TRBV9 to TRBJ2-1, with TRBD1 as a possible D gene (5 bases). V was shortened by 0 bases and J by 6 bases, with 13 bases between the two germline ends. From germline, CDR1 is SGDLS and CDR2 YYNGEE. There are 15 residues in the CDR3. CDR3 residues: CASSVDPAQGNEQFF. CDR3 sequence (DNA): TGTGCCAGCAGCGTAGACCCAGCCCAGGGCAATGAGCAGTTCTTC.

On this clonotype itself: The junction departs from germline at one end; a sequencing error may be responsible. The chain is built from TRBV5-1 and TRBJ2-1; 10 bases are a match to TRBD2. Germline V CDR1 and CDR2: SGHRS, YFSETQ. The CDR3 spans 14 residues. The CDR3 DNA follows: TGCGACAGCAGCTCTAGCGGGGGTCACAATGAGCAGATCTTC. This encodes CDSSSSGGHNEQIF.

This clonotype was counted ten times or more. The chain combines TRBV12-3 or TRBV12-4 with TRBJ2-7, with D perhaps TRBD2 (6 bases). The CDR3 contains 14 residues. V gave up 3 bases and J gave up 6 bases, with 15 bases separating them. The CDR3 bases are TGTGCCAGCAGTTTTGGCTCAGTGGGAGGCGAGCAGTACTTC. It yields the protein CASSFGSVGGEQYF.

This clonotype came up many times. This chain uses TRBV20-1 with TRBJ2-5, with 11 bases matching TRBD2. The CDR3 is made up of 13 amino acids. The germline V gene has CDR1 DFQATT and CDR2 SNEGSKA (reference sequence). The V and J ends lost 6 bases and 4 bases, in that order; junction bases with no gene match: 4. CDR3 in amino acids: CSAETSGVETQYF. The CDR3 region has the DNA TGCAGTGCCGAGACTAGCGGGGTAGAGACCCAGTACTTC.

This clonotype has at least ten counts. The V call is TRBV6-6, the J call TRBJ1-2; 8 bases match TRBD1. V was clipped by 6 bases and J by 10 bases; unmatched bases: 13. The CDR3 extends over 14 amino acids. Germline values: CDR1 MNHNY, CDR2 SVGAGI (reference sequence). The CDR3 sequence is CASRHGDRIPDYTF. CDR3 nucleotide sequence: TGTGCCAGCAGACACGGGGACAGGATTCCTGACTACACCTTC.

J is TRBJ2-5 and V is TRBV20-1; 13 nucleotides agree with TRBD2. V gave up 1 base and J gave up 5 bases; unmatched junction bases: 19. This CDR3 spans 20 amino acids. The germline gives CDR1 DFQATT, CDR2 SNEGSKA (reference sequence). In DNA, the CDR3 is TGCAGTGCTAGAGCCGGGGGGGCGGCCGACCTGACTAGCGGGGGGGAGACCCAGTACTTC. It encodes CSARAGGAADLTSGGETQYF.

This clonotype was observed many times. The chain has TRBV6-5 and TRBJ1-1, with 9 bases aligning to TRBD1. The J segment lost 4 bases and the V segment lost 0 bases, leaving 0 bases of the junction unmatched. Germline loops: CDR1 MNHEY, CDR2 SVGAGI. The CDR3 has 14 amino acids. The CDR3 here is CASSYSGQGTEAFF. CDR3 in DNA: TGTGCCAGCAGTTACTCGGGACAGGGCACTGAAGCTTTCTTT.

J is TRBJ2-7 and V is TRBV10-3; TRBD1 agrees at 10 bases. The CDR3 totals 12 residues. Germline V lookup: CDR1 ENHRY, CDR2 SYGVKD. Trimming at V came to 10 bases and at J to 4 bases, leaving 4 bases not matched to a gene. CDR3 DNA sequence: TGTGCCACCGGGGACAGGGGATACGAGCAGTACTTC. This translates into CATGDRGYEQYF.

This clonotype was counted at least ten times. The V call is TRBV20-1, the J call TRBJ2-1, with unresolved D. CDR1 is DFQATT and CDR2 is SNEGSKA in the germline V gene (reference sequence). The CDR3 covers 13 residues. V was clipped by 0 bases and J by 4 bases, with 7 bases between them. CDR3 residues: CSARDRRYNEQFF. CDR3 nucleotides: TGCAGTGCTAGAGACAGGCGTTACAATGAGCAGTTCTTC.

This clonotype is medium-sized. The CDR3 nucleotides are TGCAGTGCTCGGAGAGACAGGGGAGCCGGGGAGCTGTTTTTT. Residues: CSARRDRGAGELFF. The chain carries TRBV20-1 and TRBJ2-2, with TRBD1 identical over 8 bases. V lost 5 bases to trimming and J lost 6 bases; unmatched junction nucleotides: 8. Germline assignment: CDR1 DFQATT and CDR2 SNEGSKA (reference sequence). The CDR3 covers 14 residues.

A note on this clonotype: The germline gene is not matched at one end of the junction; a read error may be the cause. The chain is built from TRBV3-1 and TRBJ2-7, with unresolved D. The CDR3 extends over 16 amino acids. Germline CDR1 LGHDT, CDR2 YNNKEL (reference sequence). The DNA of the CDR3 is TGTGCCAACAGCCAAGAGTCGAAAACGAGCTCCTACGAGCAGTACTTC. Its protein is CANSQESKTSSYEQYF.

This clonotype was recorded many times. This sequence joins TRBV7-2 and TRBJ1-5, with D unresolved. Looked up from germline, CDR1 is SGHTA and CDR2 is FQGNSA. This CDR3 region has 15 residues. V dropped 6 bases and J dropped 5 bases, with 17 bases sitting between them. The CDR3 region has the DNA TGTGCCAGCAGTTTGGAAGGCCCTTACTATCAGCCCCAGCATTTT. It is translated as CASSLEGPYYQPQHF.

As DNA, the CDR3 is TGTGCCAGCAGTCCCCTAAGGACAGGGCGCAGAAACGAGCAGTTCTTC. Its protein product is CASSPLRTGRRNEQFF. This chain connects TRBV27 to TRBJ2-7, with 8 bases that match TRBD1. Judging by the DNA end, TRBJ2-1 fits better; the J call may be wrong. Germline V lookup: CDR1 MNHEY, CDR2 SMNVEV (reference sequence). The CDR3 loop spans 16 amino acids.

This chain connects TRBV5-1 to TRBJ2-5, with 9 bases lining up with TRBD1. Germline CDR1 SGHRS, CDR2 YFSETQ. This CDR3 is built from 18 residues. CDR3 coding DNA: TGCGTCAACAGCTTGTATACAGGGGGCAATGGGGCCCAAGAGACCCAGTACTTC. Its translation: CVNSLYTGGNGAQETQYF.